These 10 T cell receptor beta chains share one sample of origin, sequenced in a study of shared clonotypes between healthy human individuals. CD8 cells regarded as naive lacked CD45RO, were positively chosen for CCR7, and omitted terminally differentiated effector memory CD45RA+ cells. Some clones are missing from TCRdb's copy, which holds only in-frame ones; the method was immunoSEQ multiplex PCR. The sample carries roughly 2.1 million clones, approximately 94% recorded once. Sequenced input: naive CD8+ T cells from PBMCs. The receptors originated from a man between 18 and 29 years old in good health. Some clones in this sample may be carry-over from other donors' samples.

This chain uses TRBV10-3 with TRBJ2-7; TRBD2 might be the D (5 bases). This CDR3 is 15 amino acids long. Per the germline V gene, CDR1 is ENHRY and CDR2 is SYGVKD. Trimming removed 4 bases from V and 4 bases from J, with 17 bases in between. CDR3 DNA: TGTGCCATCAGTGGGCTGGTGGGAGAGGCTTACGAGCAGTACTTC. Translating it yields CAISGLVGEAYEQYF.

This clone was counted once. The genes are TRBV15 and TRBJ2-3; 7 bases are shared with TRBD2. V shed 5 bases, J shed 3 bases, and the junction held 11 bases outside the gene matches. Germline loops: CDR1 LNHNV, CDR2 YYDKDF (reference sequence). This CDR3 is 16 amino acids long. CDR3 residues: CATSLPGASGTDTQYF. Written as DNA, the CDR3 is TGTGCCACCAGCCTACCTGGGGCTAGCGGAACAGATACGCAGTATTTT.

The chain joins TRBV5-1 to TRBJ2-1, with D unresolved. Per germline, CDR1 SGHRS and CDR2 YFSETQ. Between the trimmed V and J ends, which lost 0 bases and 1 base, there was a span of 14 bases. This CDR3 is 17 amino acids long. In DNA form, the CDR3 reads TGCGCCAGCAGCTTGGCCCCTGTAGCCACTTCCTACAATGAGCAGTTCTTC. It yields the protein CASSLAPVATSYNEQFF. Complete variable domain (other parts from reference TRBV5-1 and TRBJ2-1): KAGVTQTPRYLIKTRGQQVTLSCSPISGHRSVSWYQQTPGQGLQFLFEYFSETQRNKGNFPGRFSGRQFSNSRSEMNVSTLELGDSALYLCASSLAPVATSYNEQFFGPGTRLTVL.

The rearrangement joins TRBV13 to TRBJ2-4, with a tentative D call TRBD1 (5 bases). CDR1 is PRHDT, CDR2 FYEKMQ, per germline (reference sequence). The CDR3 loop spans 13 amino acids. Trimming took off 5 bases at V and 9 bases at J, with 14 bases between the two ends. The CDR3 region has the DNA TGTGCCAGCAGCCCGAGTTCTAGGGGCATTCAGTACTTC. It specifies CASSPSSRGIQYF.

CDR3 region: CASSVTPRGQPQHF. The DNA for the CDR3 is TGTGCCAGCAGCGTGACCCCTCGGGGTCAGCCCCAGCATTTT. The chain employs TRBV9 and TRBJ1-5; no firm D call. V shed 2 bases and J shed 6 bases, with 12 bases lying between them. This CDR3 spans 14 amino acids. In germline, CDR1 is SGDLS, CDR2 YYNGEE.

The chain uses TRBV5-1 and TRBJ1-4; a possible D gene is TRBD1 (6 bases). Trimming shortened V by 4 bases and J by 6 bases, and 16 bases separated the two germline ends. The germline V gene encodes CDR1 SGHRS and CDR2 YFSETQ. The CDR3 runs to 15 residues. CDR3 nucleotide sequence: TGCGCCAGCAGCCCTCTTGCACAGGGTTATGAAAAACTGTTTTTT. It specifies CASSPLAQGYEKLFF. Looking up the rest from reference TRBV5-1 and TRBJ1-4 gives the full variable domain: KAGVTQTPRYLIKTRGQQVTLSCSPISGHRSVSWYQQTPGQGLQFLFEYFSETQRNKGNFPGRFSGRQFSNSRSEMNVSTLELGDSALYLCASSPLAQGYEKLFFGSGTQLSVL.

V is TRBV4-2 and J is TRBJ2-1; 7 bases are a match to TRBD2. V lost 3 bases, J lost 7 bases, and 12 bases stayed unmatched. The germline V gene encodes CDR1 LGHNA and CDR2 YNFKEQ. The length of the CDR3 is 16 residues. In DNA, the CDR3 is TGTGCCAGCAGCCAGTCATACGCCCTCGGGAGGAATGAGCAGTTCTTC. Its protein product is CASSQSYALGRNEQFF.

The chain has TRBV9 and TRBJ2-7; tentative D call: TRBD2 (5 bases). Per germline, CDR1 SGDLS and CDR2 YYNGEE. The germline V and J ends were trimmed by 3 bases and 6 bases, with 25 bases remaining between them. CDR3 length equals 17 residues. The CDR3 DNA sequence: TGTGCCAGCAGCGCGTCTTACTCCGGGCTTAGCGAAGGCGAGCAGTACTTC. It codes for CASSASYSGLSEGEQYF. Looking up the rest from reference TRBV9 and TRBJ2-7 gives the full variable domain: DSGVTQTPKHLITATGQRVTLRCSPRSGDLSVYWYQQSLDQGLQFLIQYYNGEERAKGNILERFSAQQFPDLHSELNLSSLELGDSALYFCASSASYSGLSEGEQYFGPGTRLTVT.

This sequence joins TRBV13 and TRBJ1-1; no firm D call. The CDR3 extends over 13 amino acids. The V end lost 8 bases, the J end lost 8 bases, and 18 bases lay between the germline ends. From germline, CDR1 is PRHDT and CDR2 FYEKMQ (reference sequence). Here the CDR3 reads CASGGSALQEAFF. The CDR3 DNA sequence: TGTGCCAGCGGTGGGTCCGCACTCCAGGAAGCTTTCTTT.

This rearrangement joins TRBV29-1 to TRBJ1-2, with TRBD1 identical over 9 bases. J lost 5 bases, V lost 6 bases, and 10 bases had no gene match. Germline-derived CDR1 and CDR2 are SQVTM and ANQGSEA. The CDR3 covers 14 residues. CDR3: CSVEPGTGPYGYTF. The CDR3 DNA is TGCAGCGTGGAACCGGGGACAGGGCCTTATGGCTACACCTTC. The full variable domain, completed using reference TRBV29-1 and TRBJ1-2, is SAVISQKPSRDICQRGTSLTIQCQVDSQVTMMFWYRQQPGQSLTLIATANQGSEATYESGFVIDKFPISRPNLTFSTLTVSNMSPEDSSIYLCSVEPGTGPYGYTFGSGTRLTVV.